Presented here are 14 T cell receptor beta chains from one specimen sequenced in a study of early T cells in non-severe SARS-CoV-2 infection (dated by TCRdb to the early 2020s). The library was built by means of 5' RACE. TCRdb names NextSeq 500 as the instrument used. TCRdb passed the public sequencing reads through fastp at Q25 and MiXCR, retaining productive beta sequences. Rows matching on CDR3 protein sequence are summarized as one entry with the most common DNA and genes. A total of 97,000 or so distinct CDR3 sequences appear in this sample, 11% of them only once. Roughly 4.5% of the sample goes to the ten largest clones. Here the sequenced sample was whole blood, taken at baseline. These receptors were taken from an adult who was a healthcare worker with PCR-confirmed SARS-CoV-2 infection or an uninfected control (not recorded which).

V and J are TRBV20-1 and TRBJ2-1, with TRBD2 identical over 10 bases. This CDR3 is built from 16 residues. The trim removed 0 bases at V and 5 bases at J, leaving 7 bases unmatched. Germline V gene lookup returns CDR1 DFQATT and CDR2 SNEGSKA (reference sequence). The CDR3 bases are TGCAGTGCTAGAGATGGGCTAGCGGGAGACCACAATGAGCAGTTCTTC. It specifies CSARDGLAGDHNEQFF.

This clonotype appeared a few times. This chain joins TRBV5-1 and TRBJ2-7; D gene uncertain. CDR1 and CDR2 from the germline V gene are SGHRS and YFSETQ. Trimming stripped 3 bases from V and 2 bases from J, with 12 bases between. This CDR3 is 14 amino acids long. Here the CDR3 reads CASSYAGPTYEQYF. CDR3 nucleotide sequence: TGCGCCAGCAGCTACGCCGGGCCTACCTACGAGCAGTACTTC. The complete variable domain, with remaining parts taken from reference TRBV5-1 and TRBJ2-7, reads KAGVTQTPRYLIKTRGQQVTLSCSPISGHRSVSWYQQTPGQGLQFLFEYFSETQRNKGNFPGRFSGRQFSNSRSEMNVSTLELGDSALYLCASSYAGPTYEQYFGPGTRLTVT.

This clonotype was picked up a small number of times. The gene calls are TRBV6-6 and TRBJ2-1; 15 bases match TRBD2. The CDR3 is 18 residues long. The trim removed 4 bases at V and 6 bases at J, leaving 10 bases unmatched. Looked up from germline, CDR1 is MNHNY and CDR2 is SVGAGI (reference sequence). The CDR3 coding sequence is TGTGCCAGCAGTTCCTACGGACTAGCGGGAGGGCTTGGCAATGAGCAGTTCTTC. Its protein product is CASSSYGLAGGLGNEQFF.

In its sample, this clonotype was seen a few times. The V call is TRBV4-1, the J call TRBJ2-3; D uncertain. The V and J ends lost 0 bases and 1 base respectively, with 8 bases between them. This CDR3 comprises 15 residues. Germline V CDR1 and CDR2: MGHRA, YSYEKL. The CDR3 here is CASSQEASRTDTQYF. As DNA, the CDR3 is TGCGCCAGCAGCCAAGAAGCGTCCCGCACAGATACGCAGTATTTT.

V usage is TRBV5-6 and J usage is TRBJ1-4, with unresolved D. The CDR3 consists of 14 residues. The germline V gene has CDR1 SGHDT and CDR2 YYEEEE. V lost 2 bases and J lost 0, with 5 bases in between. CDR3: CASSFSATNEKLFF. DNA for the CDR3: TGTGCCAGCAGCTTTAGCGCAACTAATGAAAAACTGTTTTTT.

The chain links TRBV20-1 to TRBJ2-3, with 12 nucleotides matching TRBD2. CDR3 length equals 16 residues. With V trimmed by 1 base and J by 4 bases, 6 bases remained unmatched. In germline, CDR1 is DFQATT, CDR2 SNEGSKA (reference sequence). This chain's CDR3 is CSARAPLAGGADTQYF. CDR3 nucleotide sequence: TGCAGTGCTAGAGCCCCACTAGCGGGGGGAGCAGATACGCAGTATTTT.

In its sample, this clonotype was seen a few times. The rearrangement links TRBV20-1 to TRBJ1-1; 7 bases match TRBD1. Germline lookup yields CDR1 DFQATT and CDR2 SNEGSKA (reference sequence). The ends lost 0 bases at V and 1 base at J; junction bases unmatched: 8. CDR3 length: 16 amino acids. DNA of the CDR3: TGCAGTGCTAGAGATGCCGTACAGGGGCAGAACACTGAAGCTTTCTTT. Residues: CSARDAVQGQNTEAFF.

Comments on this clonotype: One base away lies a much larger clone, so this may be a sequencing read error. The chain uses TRBV2 and TRBJ1-2; no definite D call. The CDR3 covers 13 residues. CDR1 SNHLY and CDR2 FYNNEI come from the germline V gene. The V end was cut by 2 bases, the J end by 2 bases, with 6 bases between. CDR3 amino acids: CASSEQWNYGYTF. In DNA, the CDR3 is TGTGCCAGCAGTGAACAGTGGAACTATGGCTACACCTTC.

The CDR3 nucleotides are TGCAGCGTTGAAGCCCAAGAGCGGCAGCAGTTCTTC. Translating gives CSVEAQERQQFF. The chain couples TRBV29-1 to TRBJ2-1; possibly TRBD2 for D (5 bases). The germline V and J ends were trimmed by 1 base and 11 bases, with 12 bases remaining between them. The CDR3 extends over 12 amino acids. Germline CDR1 is SQVTM and CDR2 is ANQGSEA.

This chain joins TRBV23-1 and TRBJ2-7, with 8 bases identical to TRBD1. TRBV23-1 carries the ORF label, with uncertain function. This CDR3 has 18 amino acids. Germline trimming cut 4 bases from V and 8 bases from J; bases unmatched to any gene: 22. Here the CDR3 DNA reads TGCGCCAGCAGTCCCCCTCGACGGGACAGGATTTCGAAACGCCAGCAGTACTTC. It yields the protein CASSPPRRDRISKRQQYF.

Turning to this clonotype: With a much larger clone just one base away, this may be a read error. This chain links TRBV7-8 with TRBJ2-1, with D uncertain. This CDR3 is built from 12 residues. Germline V gene lookup returns CDR1 SGHVS and CDR2 FQNEAQ. CDR3 sequence: CTSSPPYNEQFF. The CDR3 bases are TGTACCAGCAGCCCCCCGTACAATGAGCAGTTCTTC.

The rearrangement joins TRBV29-1 to TRBJ2-1; D ambiguous. Between the trimmed V and J ends, which lost 1 base and 10 bases, there was a span of 17 bases. CDR3 length: 14 amino acids. The V gene's germline CDR1 is SQVTM and CDR2 ANQGSEA. CDR3 in amino acids: CSVEGSDSISEQFF. The CDR3 nucleotides read TGCAGCGTTGAAGGGTCAGATTCGATCTCCGAGCAGTTCTTC.

This chain joins TRBV10-3 and TRBJ2-3, with 10 bases fitting TRBD2. The junction had 2 bases not matched to a gene; V was cut back by 6 bases and J by 5 bases. Germline V lookup: CDR1 ENHRY, CDR2 SYGVKD. The CDR3 is made up of 13 amino acids. CDR3 coding DNA: TGTGCCATCAGGGGACTAGCGAAAGATACGCAGTATTTT. This gives the protein CAIRGLAKDTQYF.

V gene TRBV5-1 combines with J gene TRBJ1-1, with a possible D match to TRBD1 (5 bases). The CDR3 is 14 amino acids. Trimming stripped 4 bases from V and 0 bases from J, with 10 bases between. In germline, CDR1 is SGHRS, CDR2 YFSETQ. CDR3 nucleotide sequence: TGCGCCAGCAGCGTGACAGTCATGAACACTGAAGCTTTCTTT. Its protein product is CASSVTVMNTEAFF.